This record looks at one T cell receptor (beta chain) sequence and its context. The assay was immunoSEQ multiplex PCR, and TCRdb's table has in-frame clones only and misses some. The sample includes about 290,000 clones, roughly 89% of them seen just once. The sample comes from a study of blood T cell repertoires in COVID-19. Study-level information: The analysed material was cDNA or gDNA that came from T cells, B-cell-depleted T cells, or PBMCs.

CDR3 length equals 12 residues. Trimming removed 4 bases from V and 7 bases from J; junction bases left unmatched: 3. The J gene is TRBJ1-2, the V gene TRBV12-3 or TRBV12-4; 7 nucleotides align to TRBD1. Sequenced sample: peripheral blood. This sequence originates from a woman under 40 with active or convalescent COVID-19. In DNA, the CDR3 is TGTGCCAGCAGTTCGACAGGGTTTGGCTACACCTTC. Its protein product is CASSSTGFGYTF.